Following are 15 T cell receptor beta chains from one sample sequenced in a study of regulatory T cells in long-lasting Graves disease. The time point here: persistent/refractory GD, antithyroid drugs over 5 years with positive TRAb. From RNA extracted from PBMCs, the TCR library was made. Arm-PCR with iRepertoire HTBI primers amplified the CDR3 regions for these TCR beta libraries. TCRdb analysed the multiplex PCR reads with MiXCR anew, one entry per CDR3 protein. The top ten clones hold roughly 26% of a sample with about 420,000 distinct CDR3 sequences, 20% to 30% of them seen once. The sample was peripheral blood mononuclear cells (PBMCs), taken when the disease was refractory, from a patient treated with antithyroid drugs. The receptors derive from a female donor with Graves disease.

This clonotype appeared many times. This chain joins TRBV5-1 and TRBJ1-1; D may be TRBD1 (6 bases). V lost 4 bases to trimming and J lost 7 bases, with 11 bases between them. In germline, CDR1 is SGHRS, CDR2 YFSETQ. This CDR3 region has 12 residues. DNA for the CDR3: TGCGCCAGCAGCCGAAACAGGGTTGAAGCTTTCTTT. Translation: CASSRNRVEAFF. The full variable domain, its missing parts supplied by reference TRBV5-1 and TRBJ1-1, is KAGVTQTPRYLIKTRGQQVTLSCSPISGHRSVSWYQQTPGQGLQFLFEYFSETQRNKGNFPGRFSGRQFSNSRSEMNVSTLELGDSALYLCASSRNRVEAFFGQGTRLTVV.

This chain joins TRBV7-9 and TRBJ2-7, with a weak D call TRBD2 (5 bases). Trimming cost V 4 bases and J 4 bases, with 11 bases left between them. This CDR3 spans 13 amino acids. Germline lookup yields CDR1 SEHNR and CDR2 FQNEAQ (reference sequence). This CDR3 is CASSSAGMYEQYF. The CDR3 DNA sequence: TGTGCCAGCAGCTCAGCCGGGATGTACGAGCAGTACTTC.

The chain is built from TRBV12-3 or TRBV12-4 and TRBJ2-4, with D unclear. The CDR3 contains 13 residues. V gave up 5 bases and J gave up 7 bases, with 12 bases separating them. CDR3 nucleotides: TGTGCCAGCAGTACACATGGGATCAACATTCAGTACTTC. This gives the protein CASSTHGINIQYF.

Note on this clonotype: Possible read error: a much larger clone is one base away. The chain employs TRBV2 and TRBJ1-5; D is ambiguous. Per the germline V gene, CDR1 is SNHLY and CDR2 is FYNNEI. The CDR3 extends over 13 amino acids. DNA of the CDR3: TGTGCCACCAGTTCCCATGACCCCGTGTCCCAGCATTTT. Residues: CATSSHDPVSQHF.

The chain has TRBV30 and TRBJ2-5; D gene ambiguous. With 7 bases removed from V and 5 bases from J, the gap between germline ends came to 14 bases. Germline assignment: CDR1 GTSNPN and CDR2 SVGIG (reference sequence). The CDR3 is 12 amino acids. DNA for the CDR3: TGTGCCTTAACAGCCCCCGGGGAGACCCAGTACTTC. Amino acid sequence: CALTAPGETQYF.

At least ten counts were recorded for this clonotype. The chain is built from TRBV15 and TRBJ1-2; no clear D. V dropped 1 base and J dropped 2 bases, with 23 bases sitting between them. CDR1 and CDR2 (germline): LNHNV, YYDKDF (reference sequence). CDR3 length: 19 residues. In DNA, the CDR3 is TGTGCCACCAGCAGAGCTTCACGGTGGAGCTATGACGACAACTATGGCTACACCTTC. It specifies CATSRASRWSYDDNYGYTF.

This clonotype was seen ten or more times. The gene calls are TRBV6-2 or TRBV6-3 and TRBJ2-7; the D gene is possibly TRBD2 (5 bases). The ends were cut back, 10 bases at V and 4 bases at J, with 14 bases in the middle. Germline lookup yields CDR1 MNHEY and CDR2 SVGEGT. The CDR3 runs 12 residues. The CDR3 coding sequence is TGTGCCAATCTAGAGGGTGTTTACGAGCAGTACTTC. This gives the protein CANLEGVYEQYF.

This clonotype was counted ten times or more. The rearrangement uses TRBV2 and TRBJ2-7, with TRBD1 matching 7 bases. This CDR3 is built from 13 residues. The ends lost 6 bases at V and 3 bases at J; junction bases unmatched: 5. CDR1 and CDR2 from the germline V gene are SNHLY and FYNNEI. CDR3 in amino acids: CASSYTGDYEQYF. The CDR3 bases are TGTGCCAGCAGCTATACAGGGGACTACGAGCAGTACTTC. Full variable domain (remainder filled in from reference TRBV2 and TRBJ2-7): EPEVTQTPSHQVTQMGQEVILRCVPISNHLYFYWYRQILGQKVEFLVSFYNNEISEKSEIFDDQFSVERPDGSNFTLKIRSTKLEDSAMYFCASSYTGDYEQYFGPGTRLTVT.

J is TRBJ2-7 and V is TRBV10-3; 7 bases map to TRBD2. Germline trimming cut 0 bases from V and 6 bases from J; bases unmatched to any gene: 5. Germline V CDR1 and CDR2: ENHRY, SYGVKD. This CDR3 has 14 residues. CDR3 in amino acids: CAISESGPSGEQYF. For the CDR3, the DNA is TGTGCCATCAGTGAGTCGGGGCCTAGCGGCGAGCAGTACTTC.

This clonotype was observed at least ten times. The V call is TRBV12-3 or TRBV12-4, the J call TRBJ1-4; D is unclear. V lost 5 bases to trimming and J lost 8 bases, with 18 bases between them. CDR3 length: 15 amino acids. The CDR3 sequence is CASSIRVSAEEKLFF. CDR3 coding DNA: TGTGCCAGCAGTATCCGAGTAAGCGCGGAAGAAAAACTGTTTTTT.

This chain connects TRBV6-1 to TRBJ2-1, with no clear D. Germline lookup yields CDR1 MNHNS and CDR2 SASEGT. The CDR3 extends over 12 amino acids. Trimming removed 5 bases at V and 5 bases at J, with 7 bases between. CDR3 DNA: TGTGCCAGCAGTCTAGTTAACAATGAGCAGTTCTTC. Protein product: CASSLVNNEQFF.

The rearrangement links TRBV7-9 to TRBJ2-7; TRBD2 matches at 9 bases. This CDR3 is 14 amino acids long. Trimming at V came to 5 bases and at J to 2 bases, leaving 4 bases not matched to a gene. CDR1 is SEHNR and CDR2 is FQNEAQ in the germline V gene (reference sequence). CDR3 nucleotide sequence: TGTGCCAGCAGCCCACTAGCGGGCCCCTACGAGCAGTACTTC. Translating gives CASSPLAGPYEQYF.

In its sample, this clonotype was seen a few times. This chain uses TRBV29-1 with TRBJ2-7, with a weak D call TRBD2 (5 bases). The CDR3 loop spans 12 amino acids. The V and J ends lost 7 bases and 8 bases respectively, with 18 bases between them. Germline lookup yields CDR1 SQVTM and CDR2 ANQGSEA. The CDR3 sequence: CSAGPMLAKQYF. In DNA form, the CDR3 reads TGCAGCGCCGGTCCGATGCTAGCCAAGCAGTACTTC.

This clonotype showed up just a few times. The chain couples TRBV2 to TRBJ2-2; D tentatively fits TRBD1 or TRBD2 (5 bases each). Trimming removed 3 bases at V and 5 bases at J, with 16 bases between. Per the germline V gene, CDR1 is SNHLY and CDR2 is FYNNEI. This CDR3 contains 16 residues. CDR3 coding DNA: TGTGCCAGCAGTGACCCGGGACCACCAACTACCGGGGAGCTGTTTTTT. Its translation is CASSDPGPPTTGELFF.

This clonotype was counted a few times. V is TRBV10-3 and J is TRBJ2-7, with D hard to call. The ends were cut back, 0 bases at V and 9 bases at J, with 21 bases in the middle. There are 16 residues in the CDR3. In germline, CDR1 is ENHRY, CDR2 SYGVKD. CDR3 bases: TGTGCCATCAGTGAGTCGACGAAAGCGCCGGGCTCTGTGCAGTACTTC. It encodes CAISESTKAPGSVQYF.